This T cell receptor (beta chain) was recorded in a study of shared clonotypes between healthy human individuals. Study background: Donor ages ranged 18 to 49 years: a couple of women, a few men.

Germline V gives CDR1 GTSNPN, CDR2 SVGIG (reference sequence). The V end lost 0 bases, the J end lost 5 bases, and 7 bases lay between the germline ends. The CDR3 has 12 amino acids. Original processing notes: Junction-only sequences produced by ImmunoSEQ had no quality scores, so filtering differed. Clones were sequenced by immunoSEQ multiplex PCR, and TCRdb holds only the in-frame ones, with some missing. V and J calls and clone size follow that table, whereas D and trimming were derived from the DNA. This sample carries some 2 million clones, over 85% of them seen once, and the ten largest clones take under 1.5%. Terminally differentiated effector memory CD45RA+ cells were excluded from the naive CD8 cells, which were CD45RO-negative and positively selected for CCR7.

The source is a man between 18 and 29 years old in good health. This sequence joins TRBV30 and TRBJ1-1; D not certain. The source material was naive CD8+ T cells sorted from blood. CDR3 amino acids: CAWSVWETEAFF. The CDR3 bases are TGTGCCTGGAGTGTTTGGGAAACTGAAGCTTTCTTT.